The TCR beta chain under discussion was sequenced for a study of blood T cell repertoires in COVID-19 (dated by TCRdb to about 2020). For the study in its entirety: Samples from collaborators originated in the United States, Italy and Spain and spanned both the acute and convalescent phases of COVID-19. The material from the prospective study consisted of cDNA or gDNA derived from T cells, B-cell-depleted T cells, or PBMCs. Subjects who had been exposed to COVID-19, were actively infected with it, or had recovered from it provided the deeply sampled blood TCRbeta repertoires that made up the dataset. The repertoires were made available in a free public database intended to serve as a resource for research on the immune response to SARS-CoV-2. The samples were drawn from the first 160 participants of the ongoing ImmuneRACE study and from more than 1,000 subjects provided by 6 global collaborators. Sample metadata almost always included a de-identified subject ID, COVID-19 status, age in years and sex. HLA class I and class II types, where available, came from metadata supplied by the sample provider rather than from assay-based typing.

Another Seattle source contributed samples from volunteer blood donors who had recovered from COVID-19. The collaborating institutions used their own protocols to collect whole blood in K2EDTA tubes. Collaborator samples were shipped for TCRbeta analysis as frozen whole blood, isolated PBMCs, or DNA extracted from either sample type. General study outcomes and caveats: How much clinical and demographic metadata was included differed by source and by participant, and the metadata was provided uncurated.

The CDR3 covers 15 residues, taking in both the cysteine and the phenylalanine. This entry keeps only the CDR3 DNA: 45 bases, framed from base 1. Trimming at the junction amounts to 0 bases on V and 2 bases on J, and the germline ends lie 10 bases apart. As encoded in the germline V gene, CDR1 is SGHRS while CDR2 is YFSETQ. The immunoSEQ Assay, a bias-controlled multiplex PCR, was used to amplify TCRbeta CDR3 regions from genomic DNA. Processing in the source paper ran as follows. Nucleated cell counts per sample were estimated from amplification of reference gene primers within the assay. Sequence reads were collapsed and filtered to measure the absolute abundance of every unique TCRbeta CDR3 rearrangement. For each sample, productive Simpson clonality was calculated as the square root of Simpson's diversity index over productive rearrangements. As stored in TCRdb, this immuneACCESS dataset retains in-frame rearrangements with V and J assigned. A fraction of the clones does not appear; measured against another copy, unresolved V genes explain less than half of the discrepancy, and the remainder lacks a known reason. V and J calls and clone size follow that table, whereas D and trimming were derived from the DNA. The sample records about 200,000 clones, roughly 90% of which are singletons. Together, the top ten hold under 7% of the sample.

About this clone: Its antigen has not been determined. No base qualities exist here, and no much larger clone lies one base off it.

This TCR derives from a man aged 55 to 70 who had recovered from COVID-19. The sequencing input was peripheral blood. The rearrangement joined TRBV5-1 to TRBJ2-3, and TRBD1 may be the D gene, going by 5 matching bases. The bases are TGCGCCAGCAGCTTGGGGGGCCAGACCACAGATACGCAGTATTTT. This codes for CASSLGGQTTDTQYF.